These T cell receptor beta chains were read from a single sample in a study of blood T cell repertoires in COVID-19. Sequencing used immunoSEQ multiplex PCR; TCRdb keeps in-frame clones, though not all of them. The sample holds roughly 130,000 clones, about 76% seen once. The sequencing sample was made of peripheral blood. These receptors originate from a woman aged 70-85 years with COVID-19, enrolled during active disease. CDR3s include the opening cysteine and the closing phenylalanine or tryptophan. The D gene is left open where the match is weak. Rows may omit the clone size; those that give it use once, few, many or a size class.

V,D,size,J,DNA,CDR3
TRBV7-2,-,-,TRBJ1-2,TGTGCCAGCAGCTTGAACCCAGAAAACTATGGCTACACCTTC,CASSLNPENYGYTF
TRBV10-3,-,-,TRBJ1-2,TGTGCCATCAGTGGGTACAGGGCGGACGGCTACACCTTC,CAISGYRADGYTF
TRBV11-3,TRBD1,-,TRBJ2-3,TGTGCCAGCAGCCCCAGGACAGGGGGCACAGATACGCAGTATTTT,CASSPRTGGTDTQYF
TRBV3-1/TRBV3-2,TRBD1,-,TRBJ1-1,TGTGCCAGCAGCCAGGGGACAGCCAACACTGAAGCTTTCTTT,CASSQGTANTEAFF
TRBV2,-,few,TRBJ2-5,TGTGCCAGCAGTGGTGGGGGGGCCTTAGAGACCCAGTACTTC,CASSGGGALETQYF
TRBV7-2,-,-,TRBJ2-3,TGTGCCAGCAGCCGGAGGGCTCACACAGATACGCAGTATTTT,CASSRRAHTDTQYF
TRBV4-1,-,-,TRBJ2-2,TGCGCCAGCAGCCCTCACGGAGGGCAGAACACCGGGGAGCTGTTTTTT,CASSPHGGQNTGELFF
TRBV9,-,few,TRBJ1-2,TGTGCCAGCAGCCCCGGACAGCGAGCTAACTATGGCTACACCTTC,CASSPGQRANYGYTF
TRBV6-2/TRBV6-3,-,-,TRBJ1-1,TGTGCCAGCAGTTCGACAGTGAACACTGAAGCTTTCTTT,CASSSTVNTEAFF
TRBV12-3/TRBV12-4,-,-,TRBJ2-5,TGTGCCAGCAGTTTTAACCAAGAGACCCAGTACTTC,CASSFNQETQYF
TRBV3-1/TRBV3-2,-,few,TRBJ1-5,TGTGCCAGCAGCCAAGGGCAGGGGCCAAATCAGCCCCAGCATTTT,CASSQGQGPNQPQHF
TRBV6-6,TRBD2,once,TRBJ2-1,TGTGCCAGCAATGCGGGGGGGCCGTACAATGAGCAGTTCTTC,CASNAGGPYNEQFF
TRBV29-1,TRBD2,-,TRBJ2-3,TGCAGCGTTGTGGCGGGGGGCGTCGGGCGCACAGATACGCAGTATTTT,CSVVAGGVGRTDTQYF
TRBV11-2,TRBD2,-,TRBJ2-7,TGTGCCAGCAGCCCCACCCGGGGGGGGAGATACGAGCAGTACTTC,CASSPTRGGRYEQYF
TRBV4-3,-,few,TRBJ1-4,TGCGCCAGCAGCCAAGATGGAGGTTACGGCGAAAAACTGTTTTTT,CASSQDGGYGEKLFF
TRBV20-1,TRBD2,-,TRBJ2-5,TGCAGTGCTAGTCCACTAGCGGGGGGCTTGACCCAAGAGACCCAGTACTTC,CSASPLAGGLTQETQYF
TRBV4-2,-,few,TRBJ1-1,TGTGCCAGCAGCCAAGGGGCCAGGGTGAACACTGAAGCTTTCTTT,CASSQGARVNTEAFF
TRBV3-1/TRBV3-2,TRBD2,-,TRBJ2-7,TGTGCCAGCAGCCATCGCGGGGGCTCCTACGAGCAGTACTTC,CASSHRGGSYEQYF
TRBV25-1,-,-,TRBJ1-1,TGTGCCAGCAGTGACGGAGGGACTGAAGCTTTCTTT,CASSDGGTEAFF
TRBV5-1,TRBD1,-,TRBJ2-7,TGCGCCAGCAGCTTGGGCCCTCGGACAGGGAACTCCTACGAGCAGTACTTC,CASSLGPRTGNSYEQYF
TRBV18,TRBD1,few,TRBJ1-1,TGTGCCAGCTCACCGGGACAGAGGTTGAACGCTTTCTTT,CASSPGQRLNAFF
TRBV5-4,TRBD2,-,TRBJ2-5,TGTGCCAGCAGCCCCTCGGGGGGGCCGGGAGAGACCCAGTACTTC,CASSPSGGPGETQYF
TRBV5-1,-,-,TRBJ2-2,TGCGCCAGCAGCTCCCAACAAAGGGGGGGACTAAACACCGGGGAGCTGTTTTTT,CASSSQQRGGLNTGELFF
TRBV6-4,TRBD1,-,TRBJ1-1,TGTGCCAGCAGCCCTGGACAGGGGAATATGAGAACTGAAGCTTTCTTT,CASSPGQGNMRTEAFF
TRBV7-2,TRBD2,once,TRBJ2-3,TGTGCCAGCAGCAGACGTCCGGGGGGGACAGATACGCAGTATTTT,CASSRRPGGTDTQYF
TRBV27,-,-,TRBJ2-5,TGTGCCAGCAGGCCAGGGAACGGCAAAGAGACCCAGTACTTC,CASRPGNGKETQYF
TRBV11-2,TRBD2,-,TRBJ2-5,TGTGCCAGCAGCTTAGCTAGCGGGGGGACCCAAGAGACCCAGTACTTC,CASSLASGGTQETQYF
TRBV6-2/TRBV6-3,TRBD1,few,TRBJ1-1,TGTGCCAGCAGTCTCACAGGGGAAGGAACCGAAGCTTTCTTT,CASSLTGEGTEAFF
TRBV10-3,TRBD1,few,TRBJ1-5,TGTGCCATCAGTGACCAACTGACAGGGAATCAGCCCCAGCATTTT,CAISDQLTGNQPQHF